These 28 T cell receptor beta chains were all obtained from the same sample, sequenced in a study of blood T cell repertoires in COVID-19. Libraries were prepared by immunoSEQ multiplex PCR; TCRdb keeps only in-frame clonotypes and omits some of them. This table has some 250,000 clones, 80% to 85% appearing once. Sequencing used peripheral blood. All receptors derive from a woman aged 60-75 years with active or convalescent COVID-19.

This rearrangement joins TRBV6-5 to TRBJ1-1; possibly TRBD1 for D (6 bases). V was trimmed by 6 bases and J by 0 bases, leaving 11 bases between them. CDR1 and CDR2 (germline): MNHEY, SVGAGI. The CDR3 consists of 14 residues. The CDR3 DNA reads TGTGCCAGCAGCTCGGGACATTTGAACACTGAAGCTTTCTTT. It codes for CASSSGHLNTEAFF.

The CDR3 region has the DNA TGTGCCAGCAGTTTACCCCCACAGGGTCACTATGGCTACACCTTC. This codes for CASSLPPQGHYGYTF. The chain employs TRBV28 and TRBJ1-2, with a tentative D call TRBD1 (6 bases). Germline CDR1 is MDHEN and CDR2 is SYDVKM. Trimming took 2 bases from V and 3 from J, leaving 13 bases between them. CDR3 length equals 15 residues.

The V call is TRBV18, the J call TRBJ1-2; D gene unclear. The germline V gene encodes CDR1 KGHSH and CDR2 LQKENI. This CDR3 region has 15 residues. V gave up 2 bases and J gave up 0 bases, with 10 bases separating them. The CDR3 loop reads CASSPWEGTNYGYTF. The CDR3 nucleotides are TGTGCCAGCTCACCATGGGAGGGTACTAACTATGGCTACACCTTC.

The chain uses TRBV4-2 and TRBJ1-2, with D tentatively TRBD1 (6 bases). Germline assignment: CDR1 LGHNA and CDR2 YNFKEQ. V lost 4 bases, J lost 6 bases, and 18 bases lay in between. The CDR3 consists of 15 residues. Here the CDR3 reads CASSRGQSYQHGYTF. The CDR3 DNA is TGTGCCAGCAGCCGAGGACAGTCCTACCAGCATGGCTACACCTTC.

In this sample, this clone turned up once. V gene TRBV7-2 combines with J gene TRBJ2-7, with 8 nucleotides matching TRBD2. Germline loops: CDR1 SGHTA, CDR2 FQGNSA. CDR3 size: 17 residues. J was trimmed by 2 bases and V by 5 bases; bases with no gene match: 14. The CDR3 sequence: CASSLKHGGLVAYEQYF. The CDR3 region has the DNA TGTGCCAGCAGCCTAAAACATGGGGGACTAGTAGCCTACGAGCAGTACTTC.

V is TRBV2 and J is TRBJ1-5; no reliable D call. CDR3 length: 15 residues. Between the trimmed V and J ends, which lost 1 base and 0 bases, there was a span of 7 bases. Germline CDR1 reads SNHLY; CDR2 reads FYNNEI. The CDR3 loop is CASSEEQYSNQPQHF. The CDR3 DNA sequence: TGTGCCAGCAGTGAAGAACAGTATAGCAATCAGCCCCAGCATTTT.

The rearrangement links TRBV6-5 to TRBJ2-1, with 11 bases matching TRBD1. The V and J ends lost 6 bases and 2 bases, in that order; junction bases with no gene match: 3. The CDR3 has 15 amino acids. The germline V gene encodes CDR1 MNHEY and CDR2 SVGAGI. The CDR3 DNA reads as TGTGCCAGCAGAGGGACAGGGGGGACCTACAATGAGCAGTTCTTC. This encodes CASRGTGGTYNEQFF.

The chain uses TRBV5-1 and TRBJ1-6; D might be TRBD1 (6 bases). V lost 5 bases and J lost 5, with 11 bases in between. The CDR3 contains 14 residues. Germline assignment: CDR1 SGHRS and CDR2 YFSETQ. CDR3 coding DNA: TGCGCCAGCAGTCAGGACAGCCATAATTCACCCCTCCACTTT. It specifies CASSQDSHNSPLHF.

V and J are TRBV27 and TRBJ2-7, with 10 positions matching TRBD2. The CDR3 extends over 16 amino acids. The V and J ends lost 1 base and 4 bases, in that order; junction bases with no gene match: 7. The germline V gene has CDR1 MNHEY and CDR2 SMNVEV (reference sequence). CDR3 nucleotide sequence: TGTGCCAGCAGTTTATTTGCTAGCGGGGGTTTGTACGAGCAGTACTTC. Protein: CASSLFASGGLYEQYF.

In nucleotides, the CDR3 is TGTGCCAGTAGCCTCCCGGGACAGCTTTCACAAGAGACCCAGTACTTC. Encoded protein: CASSLPGQLSQETQYF. The J gene is TRBJ2-5, the V gene TRBV19; 7 bases map to TRBD1. V lost 6 bases to trimming and J lost 2 bases; unmatched junction nucleotides: 12. Germline V gene lookup returns CDR1 LNHDA and CDR2 SQIVND (reference sequence). The CDR3 spans 16 residues.

J is TRBJ2-5 and V is TRBV7-2; TRBD2 is a possible D gene (7 bases). Germline V gene data show CDR1 as SGHTA and CDR2 as FQGNSA. The CDR3 extends over 17 amino acids. V was shortened by 1 base and J by 5 bases, with 20 bases between the two germline ends. CDR3 in DNA: TGTGCCAGCAGCTTAGTTCTCGGGCCGGGGGGCACGGAGACCCAGTACTTC. Translating it yields CASSLVLGPGGTETQYF. The whole variable domain, filled in from reference TRBV7-2 and TRBJ2-5, reads GAGVSQSPSNKVTEKGKDVELRCDPISGHTALYWYRQSLGQGLEFLIYFQGNSAPDKSGLPSDRFSAERTGGSVSTLTIQRTQQEDSAVYLCASSLVLGPGGTETQYFGPGTRLLVL.

The V call is TRBV5-6, the J call TRBJ2-7; 12 nucleotides match TRBD2. CDR3 length: 14 amino acids. Germline V gene data show CDR1 as SGHDT and CDR2 as YYEEEE. V dropped 4 bases and J dropped 6; count of bases not matched to a gene: 5. CDR3 loop: CASSALAGGGEQYF. The CDR3, as DNA: TGTGCCAGCAGCGCACTAGCGGGGGGTGGCGAGCAGTACTTC.

The chain combines TRBV6-6 with TRBJ2-3; D is perhaps TRBD2 (7 bases). The CDR3 sequence is 14 residues long. V was clipped by 8 bases and J by 7 bases, with 19 bases between them. CDR1 is MNHNY, CDR2 SVGAGI, per germline (reference sequence). CDR3 loop: CASGGEGGPNTQYF. The CDR3 DNA is TGTGCCAGCGGTGGGGAGGGGGGGCCGAATACGCAGTATTTT.

The chain has TRBV4-1 and TRBJ2-7; D gene uncertain. The V gene lost 4 bases and the J gene lost 0 bases, with 7 bases spanning the gap. This CDR3 is 13 amino acids long. Germline-derived CDR1 and CDR2 are MGHRA and YSYEKL. CDR3 protein: CASSPPSSYEQYF. The CDR3 DNA reads as TGCGCCAGCAGCCCCCCGAGCTCCTACGAGCAGTACTTC.

This chain connects TRBV7-2 to TRBJ2-7, with 8 bases matching TRBD1. V trimming: 1 base; J trimming: 1 base; junction bases outside the gene matches: 3. The CDR3 runs 15 residues. The germline gives CDR1 SGHTA, CDR2 FQGNSA. CDR3 sequence reads: CASSLVWTGSYEQYF. The CDR3 nucleotides are TGTGCCAGCAGCTTAGTTTGGACAGGGTCCTACGAGCAGTACTTC.

This chain connects TRBV7-6 to TRBJ2-4; 7 nucleotides match TRBD1. CDR3 length equals 12 residues. V was pared by 4 bases and J by 10 bases, with 4 bases of the junction left unmatched. The germline gives CDR1 SGHVS, CDR2 FNYEAQ. Here the CDR3 reads CASSSSQGIQYF. In DNA form, the CDR3 reads TGTGCCAGCAGCTCTTCACAGGGGATTCAGTACTTC.

The rearrangement joins TRBV5-1 to TRBJ1-5, with D uncertain. With 2 bases removed from V and 4 bases from J, the gap between germline ends came to 7 bases. This CDR3 has 13 amino acids. Looked up from germline, CDR1 is SGHRS and CDR2 is YFSETQ. CDR3 coding DNA: TGCGCCAGCAGCTTTGACTTTAATCAGCCCCAGCATTTT. Translating it yields CASSFDFNQPQHF.

As DNA, the CDR3 is TGTGCCAGCTCACCAAGGGCCAGGGACTATGGCTACACCTTC. Translation: CASSPRARDYGYTF. V and J are TRBV18 and TRBJ1-2; a weak D match, TRBD1 (5 bases). Trimming left V 2 bases short and J 3 bases short, with 10 bases between. The length of the CDR3 is 14 residues. Germline V CDR1 and CDR2: KGHSH, LQKENI.

V usage is TRBV5-6 and J usage is TRBJ2-4; no reliable D call. Germline-derived CDR1 and CDR2 are SGHDT and YYEEEE. The CDR3 spans 19 residues. Trimming stripped 4 bases from V and 0 bases from J, with 23 bases between. The CDR3 DNA reads TGTGCCAGCAGCCCAACACCGGGTCTTAGCCGGATAGCCAAAAACATTCAGTACTTC. Its protein is CASSPTPGLSRIAKNIQYF.

The chain carries TRBV19 and TRBJ1-2; D gene uncertain. The CDR3 is made up of 15 amino acids. V was cut by 3 bases and J by 4 bases, with 15 bases left in between. Germline CDR1 is LNHDA and CDR2 is SQIVND (reference sequence). CDR3 loop: CASSIRRLSSYGYTF. The DNA of the CDR3 is TGTGCCAGTAGTATTCGGCGGCTGAGTAGCTATGGCTACACCTTC.

V is TRBV7-9 and J is TRBJ2-2; D call uncertain. The CDR3 extends over 15 amino acids. V was trimmed by 1 base and J by 1 base, leaving 7 bases between them. CDR1 and CDR2 from the germline V gene are SEHNR and FQNEAQ (reference sequence). The CDR3 reads CASSLVYVNTGELFF. CDR3 sequence (DNA): TGTGCCAGCAGCTTAGTCTATGTGAACACCGGGGAGCTGTTTTTT. Based on the CDR3 plus reference TRBV7-9 and TRBJ2-2, the full variable domain is DTGVSQNPRHKITKRGQNVTFRCDPISEHNRLYWYRQTLGQGPEFLTYFQNEAQLEKSRLLSDRFSAERPKGSFSTLEIQRTEQGDSAMYLCASSLVYVNTGELFFGEGSRLTVL.

The chain has TRBV7-9 and TRBJ1-1; the D gene is possibly TRBD1 (5 bases). V was shortened by 5 bases and J by 5 bases, with 12 bases between the two germline ends. The CDR3 consists of 13 residues. In germline, CDR1 is SEHNR, CDR2 FQNEAQ (reference sequence). Here the CDR3 reads CASSPDGGTEAFF. The DNA for the CDR3 is TGTGCCAGCAGCCCTGATGGGGGGACTGAAGCTTTCTTT.

J is TRBJ2-7 and V is TRBV7-9; D is undetermined. Germline CDR1 reads SEHNR; CDR2 reads FQNEAQ (reference sequence). The CDR3 length is 12 residues. The germline V and J ends were trimmed by 4 bases and 4 bases, with 8 bases remaining between them. This chain's CDR3 is CASSSLSYEQYF. CDR3 sequence (DNA): TGTGCCAGCAGCTCCCTATCATACGAGCAGTACTTC.

This clone appeared once. The gene calls are TRBV2 and TRBJ1-5, with 7 positions matching TRBD1. The CDR3 loop spans 15 amino acids. J gave up 5 bases and V 3 bases, and 7 bases lay outside the gene matches. CDR1 is SNHLY, CDR2 FYNNEI, per germline. CDR3 residues: CASSEGRGRYQPQHF. The CDR3 DNA reads as TGTGCCAGCAGTGAGGGCAGGGGGAGATATCAGCCCCAGCATTTT.

For the CDR3, the DNA is TGTGCTAGTGGTACTCGACAGGGGGCGAGCTATGGCTACACCTTC. It specifies CASGTRQGASYGYTF. The genes are TRBV12-5 and TRBJ1-2; 10 bases align to TRBD1. Germline V gene sequence: CDR1 LGHNT, CDR2 FRNRAP. The CDR3 length is 15 residues. V was pared by 5 bases and J by 4 bases, with 7 bases of the junction left unmatched. The full variable domain, rest sourced from reference TRBV12-5 and TRBJ1-2, is DARVTQTPRHKVTEMGQEVTMRCQPILGHNTVFWYRQTMMQGLELLAYFRNRAPLDDSGMPKDRFSAEMPDATLATLKIQPSEPRDSAVYFCASGTRQGASYGYTFGSGTRLTVV.

This clone was picked up one time. V gene TRBV6-2 or TRBV6-3 combines with J gene TRBJ2-5, with TRBD1 matching 8 bases. Germline CDR1 and CDR2: MNHEY and SVGEGT. The ends lost 0 bases at V and 8 bases at J; junction bases unmatched: 5. This CDR3 is 14 amino acids long. This chain's CDR3 is CASSYSGQGATQYF. As DNA, the CDR3 is TGTGCCAGCAGTTACTCAGGCCAGGGGGCAACCCAGTACTTC.

This rearrangement joins TRBV5-1 to TRBJ2-1, with 10 bases matching TRBD2. The CDR3 loop spans 16 amino acids. Per germline, CDR1 SGHRS and CDR2 YFSETQ. Trimming cost V 6 bases and J 5 bases; bases outside gene matches: 11. CDR3 sequence: CASTLGGTSANNEQFF. The CDR3 DNA sequence: TGCGCCAGCACCCTTGGAGGGACTAGCGCCAACAATGAGCAGTTCTTC.

This chain joins TRBV2 and TRBJ2-2; tentatively, D is TRBD2 (5 bases). Germline CDR1 reads SNHLY; CDR2 reads FYNNEI. Trimming cost V 4 bases and J 1 base, with 10 bases left between them. The CDR3 is 15 residues long. CDR3 sequence: CASSGRVGNTGELFF. CDR3 bases: TGTGCCAGCAGTGGGCGGGTGGGGAACACCGGGGAGCTGTTTTTT.